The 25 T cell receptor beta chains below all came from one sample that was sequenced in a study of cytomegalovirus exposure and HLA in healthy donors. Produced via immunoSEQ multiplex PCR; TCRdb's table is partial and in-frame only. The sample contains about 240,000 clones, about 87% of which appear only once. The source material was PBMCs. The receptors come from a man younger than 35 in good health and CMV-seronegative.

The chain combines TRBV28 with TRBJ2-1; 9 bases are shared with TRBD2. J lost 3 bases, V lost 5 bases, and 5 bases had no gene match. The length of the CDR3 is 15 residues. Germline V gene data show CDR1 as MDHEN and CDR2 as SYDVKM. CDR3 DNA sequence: TGTGCCAGCAGTCTAGCGGGACTTTACTACAATGAGCAGTTCTTC. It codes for CASSLAGLYYNEQFF. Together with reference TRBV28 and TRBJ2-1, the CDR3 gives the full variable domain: DVKVTQSSRYLVKRTGEKVFLECVQDMDHENMFWYRQDPGLGLRLIYFSYDVKMKEKGDIPEGYSVSREKKERFSLILESASTNQTSMYLCASSLAGLYYNEQFFGPGTRLTVL.

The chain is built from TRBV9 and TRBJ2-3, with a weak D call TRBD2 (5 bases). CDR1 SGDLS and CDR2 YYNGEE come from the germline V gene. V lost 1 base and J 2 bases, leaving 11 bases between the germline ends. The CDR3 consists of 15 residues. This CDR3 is CASSVSRGYTDTQYF. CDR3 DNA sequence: TGTGCCAGCAGCGTATCTCGGGGTTACACAGATACGCAGTATTTT. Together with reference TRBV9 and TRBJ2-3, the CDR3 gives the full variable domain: DSGVTQTPKHLITATGQRVTLRCSPRSGDLSVYWYQQSLDQGLQFLIQYYNGEERAKGNILERFSAQQFPDLHSELNLSSLELGDSALYFCASSVSRGYTDTQYFGPGTRLTVL.

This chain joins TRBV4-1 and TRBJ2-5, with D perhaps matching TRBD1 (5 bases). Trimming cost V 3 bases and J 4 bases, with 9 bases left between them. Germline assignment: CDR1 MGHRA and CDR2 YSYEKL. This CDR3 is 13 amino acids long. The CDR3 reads CASSQTDLETQYF. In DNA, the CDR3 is TGCGCCAGCAGCCAGACAGATCTAGAGACCCAGTACTTC.

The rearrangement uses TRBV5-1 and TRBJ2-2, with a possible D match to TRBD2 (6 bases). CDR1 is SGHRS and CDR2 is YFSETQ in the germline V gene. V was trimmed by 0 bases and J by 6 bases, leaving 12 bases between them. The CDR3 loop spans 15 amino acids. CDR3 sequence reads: CASSLELAWAGELFF. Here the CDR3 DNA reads TGCGCCAGCAGCTTGGAACTAGCTTGGGCCGGGGAGCTGTTTTTT. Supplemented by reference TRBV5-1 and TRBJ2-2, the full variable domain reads KAGVTQTPRYLIKTRGQQVTLSCSPISGHRSVSWYQQTPGQGLQFLFEYFSETQRNKGNFPGRFSGRQFSNSRSEMNVSTLELGDSALYLCASSLELAWAGELFFGEGSRLTVL.

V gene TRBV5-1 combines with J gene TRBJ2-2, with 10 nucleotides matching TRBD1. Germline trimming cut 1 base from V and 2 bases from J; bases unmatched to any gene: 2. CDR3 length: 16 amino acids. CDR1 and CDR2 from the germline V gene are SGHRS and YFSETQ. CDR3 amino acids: CASSLMTGGNTGELFF. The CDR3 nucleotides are TGCGCCAGCAGCTTGATGACAGGGGGCAACACCGGGGAGCTGTTTTTT.

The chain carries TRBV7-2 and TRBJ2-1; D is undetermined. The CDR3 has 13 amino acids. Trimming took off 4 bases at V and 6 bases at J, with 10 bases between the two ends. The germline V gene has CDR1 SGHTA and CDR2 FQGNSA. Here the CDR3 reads CASSSISGNEQFF. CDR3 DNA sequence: TGTGCCAGCAGCTCCATATCGGGCAATGAGCAGTTCTTC.

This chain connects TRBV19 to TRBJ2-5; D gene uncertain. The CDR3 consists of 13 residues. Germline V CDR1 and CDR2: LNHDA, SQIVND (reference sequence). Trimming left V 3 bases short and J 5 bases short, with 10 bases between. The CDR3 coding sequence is TGTGCCAGTAGTATTGCGGTGACGGAGACCCAGTACTTC. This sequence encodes CASSIAVTETQYF.

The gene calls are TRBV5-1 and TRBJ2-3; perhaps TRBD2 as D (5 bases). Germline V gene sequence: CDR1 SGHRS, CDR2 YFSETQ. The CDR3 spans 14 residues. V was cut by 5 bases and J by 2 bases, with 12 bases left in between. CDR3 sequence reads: CASRADYLTDTQYF. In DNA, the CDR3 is TGCGCCAGCAGGGCCGACTACCTCACAGATACGCAGTATTTT.

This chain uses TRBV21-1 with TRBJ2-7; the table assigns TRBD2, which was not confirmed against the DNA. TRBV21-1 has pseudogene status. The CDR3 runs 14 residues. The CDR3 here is CARLAGDNTYEQYF. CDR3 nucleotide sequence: TGTGCCAGACTAGCGGGGGACAACACCTACGAGCAGTACTTC.

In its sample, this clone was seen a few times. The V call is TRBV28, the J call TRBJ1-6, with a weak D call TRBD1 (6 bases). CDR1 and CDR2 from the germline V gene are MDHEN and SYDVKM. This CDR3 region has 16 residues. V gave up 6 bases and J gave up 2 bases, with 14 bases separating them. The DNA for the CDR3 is TGTGCCAGCAGGAGGAAACAGGGTACCTATAATTCACCCCTCCACTTT. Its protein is CASRRKQGTYNSPLHF.

CDR3: CASSSPLAGGPEDTQYF. CDR3 nucleotides: TGTGCCAGCAGCTCCCCTTTGGCGGGGGGGCCGGAGGATACGCAGTATTTT. The genes are TRBV11-2 and TRBJ2-3, with TRBD2 identical over 9 bases. Germline CDR1 is SGHAT and CDR2 is FQNNGV. Trimming cost V 4 bases and J 6 bases; bases outside gene matches: 14. The CDR3 is made up of 17 amino acids.

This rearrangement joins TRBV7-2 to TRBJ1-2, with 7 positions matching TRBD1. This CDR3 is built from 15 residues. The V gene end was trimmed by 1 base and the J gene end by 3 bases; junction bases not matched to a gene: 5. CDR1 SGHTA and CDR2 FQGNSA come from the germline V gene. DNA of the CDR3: TGTGCCAGCAGCTTAGGTGAGGGACAGTACTATGGCTACACCTTC. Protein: CASSLGEGQYYGYTF.

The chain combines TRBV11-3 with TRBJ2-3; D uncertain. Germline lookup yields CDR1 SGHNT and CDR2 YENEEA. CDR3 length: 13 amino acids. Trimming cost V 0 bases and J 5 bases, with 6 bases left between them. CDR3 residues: CASSLDYVDTQYF. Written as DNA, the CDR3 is TGTGCCAGCAGCTTAGACTACGTAGATACGCAGTATTTT.

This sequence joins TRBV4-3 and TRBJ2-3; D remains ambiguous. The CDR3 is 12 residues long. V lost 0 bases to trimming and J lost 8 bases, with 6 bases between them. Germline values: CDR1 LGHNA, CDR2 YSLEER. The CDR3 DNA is TGCGCCAGCAGCCAAGACCGAGCTACGCAGTATTTT. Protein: CASSQDRATQYF.

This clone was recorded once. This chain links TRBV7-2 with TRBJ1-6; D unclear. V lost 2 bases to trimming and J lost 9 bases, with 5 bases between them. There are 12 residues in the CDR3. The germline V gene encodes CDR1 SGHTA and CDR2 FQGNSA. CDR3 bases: TGTGCCAGCAGCTTATCGGGTTCACCCCTCCACTTT. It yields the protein CASSLSGSPLHF. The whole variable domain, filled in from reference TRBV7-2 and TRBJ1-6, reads GAGVSQSPSNKVTEKGKDVELRCDPISGHTALYWYRQSLGQGLEFLIYFQGNSAPDKSGLPSDRFSAERTGGSVSTLTIQRTQQEDSAVYLCASSLSGSPLHFGNGTRLTVT.

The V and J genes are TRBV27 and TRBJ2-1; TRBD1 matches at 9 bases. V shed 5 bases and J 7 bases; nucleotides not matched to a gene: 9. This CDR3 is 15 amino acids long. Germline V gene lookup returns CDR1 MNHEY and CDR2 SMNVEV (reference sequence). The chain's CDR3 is CASSHIRGTGNEQFF. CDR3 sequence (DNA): TGTGCCAGCAGTCACATAAGGGGGACAGGGAATGAGCAGTTCTTC.

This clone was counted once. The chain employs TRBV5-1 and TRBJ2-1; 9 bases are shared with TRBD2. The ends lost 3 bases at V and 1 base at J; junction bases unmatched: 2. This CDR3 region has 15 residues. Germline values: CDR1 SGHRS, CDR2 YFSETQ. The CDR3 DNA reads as TGCGCCAGCAGCTCTACTAGCGGGTCCTACAATGAGCAGTTCTTC. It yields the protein CASSSTSGSYNEQFF. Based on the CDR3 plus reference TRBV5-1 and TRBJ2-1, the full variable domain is KAGVTQTPRYLIKTRGQQVTLSCSPISGHRSVSWYQQTPGQGLQFLFEYFSETQRNKGNFPGRFSGRQFSNSRSEMNVSTLELGDSALYLCASSSTSGSYNEQFFGPGTRLTVL.

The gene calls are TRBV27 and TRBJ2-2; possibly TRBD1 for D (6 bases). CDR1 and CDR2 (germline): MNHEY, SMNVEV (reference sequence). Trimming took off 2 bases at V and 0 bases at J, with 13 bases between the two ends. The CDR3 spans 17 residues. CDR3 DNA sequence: TGTGCCAGCAGTTTAACCCCCCCAGGGGCGAACACCGGGGAGCTGTTTTTT. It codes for CASSLTPPGANTGELFF.

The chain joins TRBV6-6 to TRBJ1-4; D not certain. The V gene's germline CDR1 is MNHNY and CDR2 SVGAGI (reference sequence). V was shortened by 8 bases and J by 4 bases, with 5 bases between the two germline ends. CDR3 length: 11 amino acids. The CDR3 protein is CASESNEKLFF. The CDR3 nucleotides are TGTGCCAGCGAGAGTAATGAAAAACTGTTTTTT.

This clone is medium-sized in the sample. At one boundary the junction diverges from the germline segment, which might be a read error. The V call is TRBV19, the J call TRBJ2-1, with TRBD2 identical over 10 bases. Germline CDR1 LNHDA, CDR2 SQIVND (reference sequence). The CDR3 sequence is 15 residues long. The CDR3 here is CASRIAGGDYNEQFF. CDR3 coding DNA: TGTGCCAGTAGGATAGCGGGGGGCGATTACAATGAGCAGTTCTTC.

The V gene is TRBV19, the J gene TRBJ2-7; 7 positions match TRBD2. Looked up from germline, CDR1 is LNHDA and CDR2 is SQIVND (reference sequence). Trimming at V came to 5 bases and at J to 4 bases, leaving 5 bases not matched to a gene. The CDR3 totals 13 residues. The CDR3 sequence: CASSREDSYEQYF. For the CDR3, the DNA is TGTGCCAGTAGTCGGGAGGATTCGTACGAGCAGTACTTC.

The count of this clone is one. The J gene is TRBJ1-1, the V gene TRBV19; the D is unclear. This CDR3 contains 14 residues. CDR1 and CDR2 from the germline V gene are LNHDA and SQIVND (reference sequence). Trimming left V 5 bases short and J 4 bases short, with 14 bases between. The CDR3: CASSRLSRGTEAFF. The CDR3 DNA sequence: TGTGCCAGTAGTCGTCTGTCCCGGGGCACTGAAGCTTTCTTT.

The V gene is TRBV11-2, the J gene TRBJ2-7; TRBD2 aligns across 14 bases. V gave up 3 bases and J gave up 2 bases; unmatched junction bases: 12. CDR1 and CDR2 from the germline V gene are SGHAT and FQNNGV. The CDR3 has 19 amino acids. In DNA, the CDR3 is TGTGCCAGCAGCTTTTCCGGGACTAGCGGGGGAGGCTTTCCCTACGAGCAGTACTTC. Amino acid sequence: CASSFSGTSGGGFPYEQYF.

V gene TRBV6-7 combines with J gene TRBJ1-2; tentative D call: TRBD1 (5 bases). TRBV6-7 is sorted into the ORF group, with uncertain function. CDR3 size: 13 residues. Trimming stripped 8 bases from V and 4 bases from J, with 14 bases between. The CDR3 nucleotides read TGTGCCAGCGGTTGGGGCCACTTCTATGGCTACACCTTC. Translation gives CASGWGHFYGYTF.

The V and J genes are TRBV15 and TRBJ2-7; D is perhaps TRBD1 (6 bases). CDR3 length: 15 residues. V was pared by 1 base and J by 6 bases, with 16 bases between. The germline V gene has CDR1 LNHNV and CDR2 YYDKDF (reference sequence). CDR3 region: CATSRVRETGPEQYF. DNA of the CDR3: TGTGCCACCAGCAGAGTCAGGGAGACAGGACCCGAGCAGTACTTC.